These 8 T cell receptor beta chains came from one sample sequenced in a study of human T cells and chemical hapten exposure. TCRdb called the RACE reads again in MiXCR, with one record for every CDR3 protein. The sample holds around 85,000 distinct CDR3 sequences, over 10% seen once. The time point denotes: patch test 3, about 24 weeks after DPC sensitization. Treatment indicated: therapeutic diphenylcyclopropenone sensitization with weekly scalp DPC. Material: whole blood, obtained in connection with sensitization to the hapten diphenylcyclopropenone (DPC). These receptors were taken from a woman between 50 and 59 years old with alopecia areata. Some clones in this sample may be carry-over from other donors' samples.

This clonotype was recorded a few times. The CDR3 DNA is TGCAGTGCTCCAGGGGGAAGTGGCTATGGCTACACCTTC. Translated, it gives CSAPGGSGYGYTF. The rearrangement uses TRBV20-1 and TRBJ1-2; 7 positions agree with TRBD1. The junction had 7 bases not matched to a gene; V was cut back by 5 bases and J by 4 bases. CDR3 length equals 13 residues. Germline CDR1 and CDR2: DFQATT and SNEGSKA (reference sequence).

The sample holds a few counts of this clonotype. CDR3 protein: CASSPTTNYGYTF. Written as DNA, the CDR3 is TGTGCCAGCTCACCGACAACTAACTATGGCTACACCTTC. The chain couples TRBV18 to TRBJ1-2; D gene unclear. The CDR3 has 13 residues. The V end was cut by 3 bases, the J end by 0 bases, with 5 bases between. CDR1 and CDR2 from the germline V gene are KGHSH and LQKENI.

The chain is built from TRBV6-1 and TRBJ1-4; D is undetermined. This CDR3 has 16 amino acids. Trimming left V 9 bases short and J 2 bases short, with 19 bases between. CDR1 and CDR2 (germline): MNHNS, SASEGT. CDR3 sequence reads: CASELGRFGTNEKLFF. DNA for the CDR3: TGTGCCAGTGAACTGGGGAGATTCGGGACTAATGAAAAACTGTTTTTT.

This clonotype was counted only a few times. The gene calls are TRBV5-1 and TRBJ2-3, with D unclear. Germline V CDR1 and CDR2: SGHRS, YFSETQ. V shed 0 bases and J shed 1 base, with 9 bases lying between them. The CDR3 has 15 amino acids. The CDR3 DNA reads as TGCGCCAGCAGCTTGGATTCAAGGGGCACAGATACGCAGTATTTT. As protein: CASSLDSRGTDTQYF.

The sample holds many counts of this clonotype. The genes are TRBV29-1 and TRBJ2-3, with 11 bases identical to TRBD2. The CDR3 runs 14 residues. Germline V gives CDR1 SQVTM, CDR2 ANQGSEA. The junction had 5 bases not matched to a gene; V was cut back by 3 bases and J by 6 bases. The CDR3 sequence: CSVDTSGSKDTQYF. The CDR3 coding sequence is TGCAGCGTTGATACTAGCGGGAGTAAGGATACGCAGTATTTT.

The table lists this clonotype with many counts. The V and J genes are TRBV20-1 and TRBJ2-3; D is tentatively TRBD1 or TRBD2 (5 bases each). Trimming removed 6 bases at V and 1 base at J, with 17 bases between. This CDR3 contains 15 residues. The germline V gene has CDR1 DFQATT and CDR2 SNEGSKA (reference sequence). CDR3 in DNA: TGCAGTGCCAATACCCCGACAGCGGGCACAGATACGCAGTATTTT. It specifies CSANTPTAGTDTQYF.

This clonotype has just a few counts. The genes are TRBV11-2 and TRBJ2-3; D is possibly TRBD1 (5 bases). Germline loops: CDR1 SGHAT, CDR2 FQNNGV. V gave up 0 bases and J gave up 3 bases, with 19 bases separating them. This CDR3 has 18 residues. The CDR3 DNA sequence: TGTGCCAGCAGCTTAGATCTCCGGCAGGGTGGGAAGACAGATACGCAGTATTTT. Encoded protein: CASSLDLRQGGKTDTQYF.

This clonotype has more than one count but fewer than ten. The CDR3 sequence is CASHRERLNTEAFF. DNA of the CDR3: TGTGCCAGCCACAGGGAAAGGTTAAACACTGAAGCTTTCTTT. This chain uses TRBV5-8 with TRBJ1-1, with a tentative D call TRBD1 (6 bases). Trimming took 7 bases from V and 2 from J, leaving 15 bases between them. Germline assignment: CDR1 SGHTS and CDR2 YDEGEE. The CDR3 is 14 residues long.